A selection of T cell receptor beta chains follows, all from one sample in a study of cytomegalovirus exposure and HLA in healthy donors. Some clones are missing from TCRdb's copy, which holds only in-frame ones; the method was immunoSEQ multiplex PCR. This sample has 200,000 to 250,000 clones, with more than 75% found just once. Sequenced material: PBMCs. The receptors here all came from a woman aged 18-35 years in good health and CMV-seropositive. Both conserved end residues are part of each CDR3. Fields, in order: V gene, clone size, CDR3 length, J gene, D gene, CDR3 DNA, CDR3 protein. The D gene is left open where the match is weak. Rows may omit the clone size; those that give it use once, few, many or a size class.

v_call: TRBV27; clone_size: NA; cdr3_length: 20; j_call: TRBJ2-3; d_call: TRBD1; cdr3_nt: TGTGCCAGCAGTTTATTGCCGGGACAGGTTGATAAAACTAGCACAGATACGCAGTATTTT; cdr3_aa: CASSLLPGQVDKTSTDTQYF
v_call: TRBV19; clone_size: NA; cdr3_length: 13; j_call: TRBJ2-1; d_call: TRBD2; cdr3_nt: TGTGCCACTAGCGGGAGGGCCTACAATGAGCAGTTCTTC; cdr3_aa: CATSGRAYNEQFF
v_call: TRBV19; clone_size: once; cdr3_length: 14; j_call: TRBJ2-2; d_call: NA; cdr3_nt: TGTGCCAGTGGGGCAGGGGACCCGTCTGAACTGCTGTTTTTT; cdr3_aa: CASGAGDPSELLFF
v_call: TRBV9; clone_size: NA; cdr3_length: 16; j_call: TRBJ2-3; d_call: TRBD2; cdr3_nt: TGTGCCAGCAGCTCCATTTCAGCGGGACTCACAGATACGCAGTATTTT; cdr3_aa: CASSSISAGLTDTQYF
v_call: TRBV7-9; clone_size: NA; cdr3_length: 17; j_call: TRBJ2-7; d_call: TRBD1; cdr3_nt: TGTGCCAGCAGCTCGAACAGGGGGTCCTCTCCCTCCTACGAGCAGTACTTC; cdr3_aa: CASSSNRGSSPSYEQYF
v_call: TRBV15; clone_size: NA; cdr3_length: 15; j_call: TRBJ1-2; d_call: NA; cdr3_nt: TGTGCCACCAGCAGAGAAGCCGGTGCTAACTATGGCTACACCTTC; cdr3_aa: CATSREAGANYGYTF
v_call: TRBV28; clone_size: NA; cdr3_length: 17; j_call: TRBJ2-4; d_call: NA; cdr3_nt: TGTGCCAGCAGTTCGTGGGAAGGGGCTCCAGCCAAAAACATTCAGTACTTC; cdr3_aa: CASSSWEGAPAKNIQYF
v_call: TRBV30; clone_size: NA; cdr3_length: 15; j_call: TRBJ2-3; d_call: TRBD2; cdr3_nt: TGTGCCTGGACCGGGACTAGCGGGGGGGCAGATACGCAGTATTTT; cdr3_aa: CAWTGTSGGADTQYF
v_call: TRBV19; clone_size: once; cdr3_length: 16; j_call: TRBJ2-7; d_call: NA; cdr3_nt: TGTGCCAGTAGTATAGATGTAAACCAGCGTTACTACGAGCAGTACTTC; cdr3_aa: CASSIDVNQRYYEQYF
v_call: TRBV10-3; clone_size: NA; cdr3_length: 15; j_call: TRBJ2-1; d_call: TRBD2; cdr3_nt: TGTGCCATCAGTGAACGACTAGCGGACGACGATGAGCAGTTCTTC; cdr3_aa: CAISERLADDDEQFF
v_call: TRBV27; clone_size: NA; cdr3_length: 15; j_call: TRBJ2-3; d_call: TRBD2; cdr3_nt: TGTGCCAGTGGGACTAGCGGGAGTATAACAGATACGCAGTATTTT; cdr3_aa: CASGTSGSITDTQYF
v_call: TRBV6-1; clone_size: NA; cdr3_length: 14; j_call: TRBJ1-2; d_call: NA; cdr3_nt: TGTGCCAGCAGTGAAGACAGGGCTAACTATGGCTACACCTTC; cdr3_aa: CASSEDRANYGYTF
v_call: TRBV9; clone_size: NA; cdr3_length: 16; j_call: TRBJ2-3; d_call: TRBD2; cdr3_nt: TGTGCCAGCAGCGATGGGACTAGCGGGAGCACAGATACGCAGTATTTT; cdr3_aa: CASSDGTSGSTDTQYF
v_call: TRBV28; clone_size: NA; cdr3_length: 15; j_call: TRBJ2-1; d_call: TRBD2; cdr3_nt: TGTGCCAGCAGGACGATAGCGGGAGCCTACAATGAGCAGTTCTTC; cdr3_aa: CASRTIAGAYNEQFF
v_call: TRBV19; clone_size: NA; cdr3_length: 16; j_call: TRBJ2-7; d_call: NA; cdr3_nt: TGTGCCAGTAGTGAGACCGGGGACAATCTGTCCTACGAGCAGTACTTC; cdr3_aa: CASSETGDNLSYEQYF
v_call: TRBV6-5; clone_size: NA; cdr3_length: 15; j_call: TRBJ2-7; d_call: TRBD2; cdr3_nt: TGTGCCAGCAGTTACGGAGCGGGAGTGGAGTACGAGCAGTACTTC; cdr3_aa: CASSYGAGVEYEQYF
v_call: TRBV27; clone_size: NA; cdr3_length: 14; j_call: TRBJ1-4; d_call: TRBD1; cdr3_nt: TGTGCCAGCAGTATGACAGGGTCTAATGAAAAACTGTTTTTT; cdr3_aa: CASSMTGSNEKLFF
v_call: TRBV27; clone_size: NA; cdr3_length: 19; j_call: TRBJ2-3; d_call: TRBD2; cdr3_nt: TGTGCCAGCAGTAGATACTCGGGGACTAGCGGGAGGGCCACAGATACGCAGTATTTT; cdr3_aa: CASSRYSGTSGRATDTQYF
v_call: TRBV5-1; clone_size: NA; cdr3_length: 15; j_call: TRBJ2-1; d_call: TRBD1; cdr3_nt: TGCGCCAGCAGCTTGGAGGGGGCCTCCTACAATGAGCAGTTCTTC; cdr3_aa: CASSLEGASYNEQFF
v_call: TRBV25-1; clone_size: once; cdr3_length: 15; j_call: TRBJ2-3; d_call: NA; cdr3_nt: TGTGCCAGCAGTGCTTTAAGACAGAGCACAGATACGCAGTATTTT; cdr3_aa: CASSALRQSTDTQYF
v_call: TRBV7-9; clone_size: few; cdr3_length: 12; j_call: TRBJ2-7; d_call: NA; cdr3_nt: TGTGCCAGCAGCCTCAGCTCCTACGAGCAGTACTTC; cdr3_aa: CASSLSSYEQYF
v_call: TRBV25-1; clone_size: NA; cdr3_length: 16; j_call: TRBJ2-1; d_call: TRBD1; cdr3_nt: TGTGCCAGCAGTGAATGGGGGGACAGGGTGACAAATGAGCAGTTCTTC; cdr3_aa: CASSEWGDRVTNEQFF
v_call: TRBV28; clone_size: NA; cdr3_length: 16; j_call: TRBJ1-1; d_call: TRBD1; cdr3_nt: TGTGCCAGCAGTCCGCTGGACAGGGGGCGGGGGACTGAAGCTTTCTTT; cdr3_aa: CASSPLDRGRGTEAFF
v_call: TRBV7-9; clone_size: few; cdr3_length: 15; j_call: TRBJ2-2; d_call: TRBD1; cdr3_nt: TGTGCCAGCAGGCCGGGACAGGCGAACACCGGGGAGCTGTTTTTT; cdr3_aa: CASRPGQANTGELFF
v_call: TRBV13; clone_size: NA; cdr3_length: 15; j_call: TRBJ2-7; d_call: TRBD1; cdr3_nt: TGTGCCAGCAGCAGAGGGGGACAGGGTGTCTACGAGCAGTACTTC; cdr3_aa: CASSRGGQGVYEQYF
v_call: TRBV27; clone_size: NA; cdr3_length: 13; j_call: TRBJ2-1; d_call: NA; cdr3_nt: TGTGCCAGCAGTTTAGGATTAGCTACTGAGCAGTTCTTC; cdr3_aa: CASSLGLATEQFF
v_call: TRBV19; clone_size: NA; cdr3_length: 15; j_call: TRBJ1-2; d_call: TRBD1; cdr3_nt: TGTGCCAGTACCCTGATGGGACAGGGCGACTATGGCTACACCTTC; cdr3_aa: CASTLMGQGDYGYTF
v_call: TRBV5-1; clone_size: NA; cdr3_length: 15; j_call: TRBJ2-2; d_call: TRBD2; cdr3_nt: TGCGCCAGCAGCTTACCTCTAGCGGGAGCCGGGGAGCTGTTTTTT; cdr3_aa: CASSLPLAGAGELFF
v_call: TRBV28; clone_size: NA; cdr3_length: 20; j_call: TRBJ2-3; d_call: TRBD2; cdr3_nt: TGTGCCAGCAGCTCAACCACCGGGACTAGCGGGAGTCCGAGCACAGATACGCAGTATTTT; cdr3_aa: CASSSTTGTSGSPSTDTQYF
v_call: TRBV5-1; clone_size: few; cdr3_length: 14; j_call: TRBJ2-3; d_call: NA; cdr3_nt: TGCGCCAGCAGCTTGGGCGGTGGATCAGATACGCAGTATTTT; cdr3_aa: CASSLGGGSDTQYF
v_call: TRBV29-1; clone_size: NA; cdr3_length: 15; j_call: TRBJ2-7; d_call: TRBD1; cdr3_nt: TGCAGCGTCCCGAACCCCGGGACAGGAGTTATCGAGCAGTACTTC; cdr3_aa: CSVPNPGTGVIEQYF
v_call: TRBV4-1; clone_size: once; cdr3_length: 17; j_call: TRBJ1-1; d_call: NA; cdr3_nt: TGCGCCAGCAGCCAAGGTTCGGGAAAGGCTGTGAACACTGAAGCTTTCTTT; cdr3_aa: CASSQGSGKAVNTEAFF
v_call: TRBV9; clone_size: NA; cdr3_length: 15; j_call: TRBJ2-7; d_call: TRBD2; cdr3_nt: TGTGCCAGCAGCGTAGACGGCGGGAGAAACTACGAGCAGTACTTC; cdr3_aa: CASSVDGGRNYEQYF
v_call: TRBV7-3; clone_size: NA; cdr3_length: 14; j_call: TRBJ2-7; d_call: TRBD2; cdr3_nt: TGTGCCAGCAGCCTAGGGACTAGCGGGGGGGAGCAGTACTTC; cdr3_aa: CASSLGTSGGEQYF
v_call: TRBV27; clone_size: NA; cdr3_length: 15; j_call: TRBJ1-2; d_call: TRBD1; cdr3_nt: TGTGCCAGCAGTTTCCGCTTCGGACAGGACTATGGCTACACCTTC; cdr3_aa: CASSFRFGQDYGYTF
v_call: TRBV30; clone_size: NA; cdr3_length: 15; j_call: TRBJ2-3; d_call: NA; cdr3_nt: TGTGCCTGGAGTGATTGGGGGCGGTTGTCAGATACGCAGTATTTT; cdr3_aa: CAWSDWGRLSDTQYF
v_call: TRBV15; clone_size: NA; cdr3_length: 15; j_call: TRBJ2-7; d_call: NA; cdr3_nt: TGTGCCACCAGCAGAGTCCGGCTTCCCCAGGGTGAGCAGTACTTC; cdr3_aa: CATSRVRLPQGEQYF
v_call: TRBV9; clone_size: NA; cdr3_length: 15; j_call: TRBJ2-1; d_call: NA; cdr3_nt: TGTGCCAGCAGCGTAGGCGGGCTAGTTGAGGATGAGCAGTTCTTC; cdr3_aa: CASSVGGLVEDEQFF
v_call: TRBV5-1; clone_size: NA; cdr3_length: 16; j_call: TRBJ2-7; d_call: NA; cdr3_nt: TGCGCCAGCAGCTTGAGGGGGGGGGACCCGTCCTACGAGCAGTACTTC; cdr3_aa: CASSLRGGDPSYEQYF
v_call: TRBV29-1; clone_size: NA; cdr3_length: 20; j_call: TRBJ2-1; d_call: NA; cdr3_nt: TGCAGCGTTGATTTAGGCCCGGGGAGCGGGTTAATAAGCTCCTACAATGAGCAGTTCTTC; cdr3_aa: CSVDLGPGSGLISSYNEQFF
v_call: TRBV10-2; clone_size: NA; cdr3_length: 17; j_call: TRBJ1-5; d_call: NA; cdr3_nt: TGCGCCAGCAGTGACCTGAAGGACAGCATTAGCAATCAGCCCCAGCATTTT; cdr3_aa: CASSDLKDSISNQPQHF
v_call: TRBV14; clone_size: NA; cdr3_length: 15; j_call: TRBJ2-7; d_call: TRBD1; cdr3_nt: TGTGCCAGCAGCTCCAGGGACAGGGAAGCTTACGAGCAGTACTTC; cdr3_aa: CASSSRDREAYEQYF
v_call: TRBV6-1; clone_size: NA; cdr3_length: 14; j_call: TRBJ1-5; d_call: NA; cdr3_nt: TGTGCCAGCAGTTCGACAGCTCTTTCCATGCCCCAGCATTTT; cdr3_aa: CASSSTALSMPQHF
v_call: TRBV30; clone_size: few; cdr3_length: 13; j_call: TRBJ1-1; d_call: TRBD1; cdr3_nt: TGTGCCTGGAATCCGGACAGGGGCACTGAAGCTTTCTTT; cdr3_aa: CAWNPDRGTEAFF
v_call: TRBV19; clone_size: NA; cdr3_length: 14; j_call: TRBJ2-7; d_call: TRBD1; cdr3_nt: TGTGCCAGTAGCGACGGGACAGGGGGCTACGAGCAGTACTTC; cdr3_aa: CASSDGTGGYEQYF
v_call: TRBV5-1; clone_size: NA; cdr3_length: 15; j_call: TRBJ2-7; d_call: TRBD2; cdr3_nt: TGCGCCAGCAGCTTGGTTTCTAGCGGTTCCTACGAGCAGTACTTC; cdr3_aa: CASSLVSSGSYEQYF
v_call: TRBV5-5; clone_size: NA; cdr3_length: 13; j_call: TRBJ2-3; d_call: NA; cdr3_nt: TGTGCCAGCAGCTTGGCCCTACTAGATACGCAGTATTTT; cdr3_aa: CASSLALLDTQYF
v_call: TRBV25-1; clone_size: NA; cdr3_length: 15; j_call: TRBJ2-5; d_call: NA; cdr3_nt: TGTGCCAGCAGTGAAAGTGGGGGGGCGGATGAGACCCAGTACTTC; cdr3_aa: CASSESGGADETQYF
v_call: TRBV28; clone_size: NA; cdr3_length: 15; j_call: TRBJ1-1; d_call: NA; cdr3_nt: TGTGCCAGCAGTGGCCGATGGGGCCGGTTCACTGAAGCTTTCTTT; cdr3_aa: CASSGRWGRFTEAFF
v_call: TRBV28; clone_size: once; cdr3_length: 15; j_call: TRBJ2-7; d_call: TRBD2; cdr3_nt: TGTGCCAGCACCTCTGTGACTAGCGGGAGGTACGAGCAGTACTTC; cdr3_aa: CASTSVTSGRYEQYF
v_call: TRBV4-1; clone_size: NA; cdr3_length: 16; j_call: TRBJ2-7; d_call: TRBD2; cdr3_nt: TGCGCCAGCAGCCAAGCTCCGGGACTAACTTCCTACGAGCAGTACTTC; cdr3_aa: CASSQAPGLTSYEQYF
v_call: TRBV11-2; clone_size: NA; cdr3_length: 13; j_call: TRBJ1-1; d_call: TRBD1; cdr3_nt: TGTGCCAGCAGCTTTACAGGGGGCGCTGAAGCTTTCTTT; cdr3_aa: CASSFTGGAEAFF
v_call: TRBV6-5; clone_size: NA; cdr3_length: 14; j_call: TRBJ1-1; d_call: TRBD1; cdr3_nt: TGTGCCAGCACGCGACAGGGGGCGGACACTGAAGCTTTCTTT; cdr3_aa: CASTRQGADTEAFF